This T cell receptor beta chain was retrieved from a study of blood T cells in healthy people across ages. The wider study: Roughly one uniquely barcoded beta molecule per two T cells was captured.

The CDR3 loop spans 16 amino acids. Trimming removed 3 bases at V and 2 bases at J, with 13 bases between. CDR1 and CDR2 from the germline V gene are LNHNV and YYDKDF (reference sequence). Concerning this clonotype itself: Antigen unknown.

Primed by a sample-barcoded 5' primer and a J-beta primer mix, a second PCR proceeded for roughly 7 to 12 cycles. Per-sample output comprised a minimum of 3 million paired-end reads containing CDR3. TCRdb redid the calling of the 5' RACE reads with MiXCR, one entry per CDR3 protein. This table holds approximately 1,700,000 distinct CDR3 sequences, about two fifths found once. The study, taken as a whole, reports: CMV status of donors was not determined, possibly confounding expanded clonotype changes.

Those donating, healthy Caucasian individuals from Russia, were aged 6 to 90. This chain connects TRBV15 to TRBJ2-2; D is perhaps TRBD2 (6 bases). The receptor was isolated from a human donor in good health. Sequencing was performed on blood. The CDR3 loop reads CATSRNRELNTGELFF. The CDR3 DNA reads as TGTGCCACCAGCAGGAACCGGGAGCTCAACACCGGGGAGCTGTTTTTT.